In this sample, the clone carrying this T cell receptor beta chain turned up many times. V lost 5 bases and J lost 5, with 16 bases in between. This CDR3 is built from 14 residues. Looked up from germline, CDR1 is PRHDT and CDR2 is FYEKMQ (reference sequence). The record originates from a study of regulatory T cells in long-lasting Graves disease. Assembly of TCR beta libraries relied on iRepertoire HTBI primers together with Arm-PCR of CDR3 regions. TCRdb called the multiplex PCR reads again in MiXCR, with one record for every CDR3 protein. This table holds approximately 500,000 distinct CDR3 sequences, 20% to 25% found once. Time point reported: persistent/refractory GD, antithyroid drugs over 5 years with positive TRAb. The TCR library was made from RNA that had been extracted from PBMCs in TRIzol.

The sequences come from peripheral blood mononuclear cells (PBMCs), collected when the disease was refractory, from a patient treated with antithyroid drugs. The source is a female donor with Graves disease. The chain recombines TRBV13 with TRBJ2-7, with D perhaps assigned TRBD1 or TRBD2 (5 bases each). CDR3 sequence: CASSPLRGRNEQYF. The DNA of the CDR3 is TGTGCCAGCAGCCCCCTGAGGGGTAGAAACGAGCAGTACTTC.